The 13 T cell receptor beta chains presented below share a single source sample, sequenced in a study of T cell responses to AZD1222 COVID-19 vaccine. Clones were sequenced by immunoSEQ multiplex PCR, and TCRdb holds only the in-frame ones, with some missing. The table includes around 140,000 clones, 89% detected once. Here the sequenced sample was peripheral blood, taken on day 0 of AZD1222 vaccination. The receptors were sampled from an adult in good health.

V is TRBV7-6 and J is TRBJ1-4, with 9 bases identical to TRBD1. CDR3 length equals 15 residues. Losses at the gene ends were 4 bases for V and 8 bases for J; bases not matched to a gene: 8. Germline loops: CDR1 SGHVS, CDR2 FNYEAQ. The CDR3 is CASSSAGTGYEKLFF. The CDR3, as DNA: TGTGCCAGCAGCTCCGCCGGGACAGGGTACGAAAAACTGTTTTTT.

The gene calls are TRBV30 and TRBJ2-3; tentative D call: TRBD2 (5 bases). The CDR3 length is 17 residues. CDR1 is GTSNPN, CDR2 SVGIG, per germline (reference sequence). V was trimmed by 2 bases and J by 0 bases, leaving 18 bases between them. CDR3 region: CAWSPLKRIPSTDTQYF. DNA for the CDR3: TGTGCCTGGAGTCCCCTGAAGCGGATTCCTAGCACAGATACGCAGTATTTT.

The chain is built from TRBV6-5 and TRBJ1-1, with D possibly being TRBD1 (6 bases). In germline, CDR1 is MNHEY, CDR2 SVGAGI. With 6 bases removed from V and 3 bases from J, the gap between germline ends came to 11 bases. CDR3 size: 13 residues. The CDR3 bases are TGTGCCAGCAGGCAGGACAGAGACACTGAAGCTTTCTTT. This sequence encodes CASRQDRDTEAFF.

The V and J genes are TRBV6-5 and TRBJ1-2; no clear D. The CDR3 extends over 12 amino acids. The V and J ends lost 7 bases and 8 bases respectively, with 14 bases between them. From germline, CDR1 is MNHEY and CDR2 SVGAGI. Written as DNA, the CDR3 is TGTGCCAGCACGGAGTTACCGCTAGGCTACACCTTC. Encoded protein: CASTELPLGYTF.

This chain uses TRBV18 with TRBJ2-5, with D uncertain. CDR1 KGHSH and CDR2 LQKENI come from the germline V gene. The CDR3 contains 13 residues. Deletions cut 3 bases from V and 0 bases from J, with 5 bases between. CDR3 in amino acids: CASSPPDQETQYF. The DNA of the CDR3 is TGTGCCAGCTCACCCCCTGACCAAGAGACCCAGTACTTC.

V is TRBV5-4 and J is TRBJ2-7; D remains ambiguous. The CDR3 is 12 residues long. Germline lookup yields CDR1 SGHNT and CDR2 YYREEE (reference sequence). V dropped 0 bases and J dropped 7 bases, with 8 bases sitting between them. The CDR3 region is CASSLGLNEQYF. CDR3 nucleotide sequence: TGTGCCAGCAGCTTGGGCCTGAATGAGCAGTACTTC.

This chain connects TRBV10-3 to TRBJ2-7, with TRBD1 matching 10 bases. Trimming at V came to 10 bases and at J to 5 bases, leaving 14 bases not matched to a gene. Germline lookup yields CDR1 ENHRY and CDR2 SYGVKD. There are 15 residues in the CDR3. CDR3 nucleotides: TGTGCCACGGCGACGACAGACAGGGGGCTCGACGAGCAGTACTTC. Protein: CATATTDRGLDEQYF.

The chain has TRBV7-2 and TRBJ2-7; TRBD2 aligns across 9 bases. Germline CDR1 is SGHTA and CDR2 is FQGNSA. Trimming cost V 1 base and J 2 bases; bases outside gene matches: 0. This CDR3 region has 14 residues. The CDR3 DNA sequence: TGTGCCAGCAGCTTAGGACTAGCGGCCTACGAGCAGTACTTC. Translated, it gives CASSLGLAAYEQYF.

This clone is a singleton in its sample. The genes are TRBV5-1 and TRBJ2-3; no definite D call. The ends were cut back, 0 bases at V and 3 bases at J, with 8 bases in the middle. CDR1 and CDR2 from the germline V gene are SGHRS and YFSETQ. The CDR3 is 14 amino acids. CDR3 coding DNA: TGCGCCAGCAGCTTGGCCTGGCGAACAGATACGCAGTATTTT. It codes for CASSLAWRTDTQYF.

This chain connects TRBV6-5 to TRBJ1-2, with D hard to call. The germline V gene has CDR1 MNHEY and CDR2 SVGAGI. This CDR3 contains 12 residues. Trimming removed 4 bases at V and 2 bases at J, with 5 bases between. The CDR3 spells CASSSDNYGYTF. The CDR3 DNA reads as TGTGCCAGCAGTTCGGACAACTATGGCTACACCTTC.

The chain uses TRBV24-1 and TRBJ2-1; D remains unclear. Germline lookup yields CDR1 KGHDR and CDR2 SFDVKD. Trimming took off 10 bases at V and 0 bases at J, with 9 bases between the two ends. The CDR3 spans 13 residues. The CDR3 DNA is TGTGCCACATCCCTGAGCTCCTACAATGAGCAGTTCTTC. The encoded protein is CATSLSSYNEQFF.

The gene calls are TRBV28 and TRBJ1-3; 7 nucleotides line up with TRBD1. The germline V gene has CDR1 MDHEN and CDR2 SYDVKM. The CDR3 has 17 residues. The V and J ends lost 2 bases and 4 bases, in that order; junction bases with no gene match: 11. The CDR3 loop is CASSLPRQGVSGNTIYF. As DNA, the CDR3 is TGTGCCAGCAGTTTACCCCGACAGGGAGTATCCGGAAACACCATATATTTT. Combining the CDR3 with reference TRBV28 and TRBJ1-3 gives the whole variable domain DVKVTQSSRYLVKRTGEKVFLECVQDMDHENMFWYRQDPGLGLRLIYFSYDVKMKEKGDIPEGYSVSREKKERFSLILESASTNQTSMYLCASSLPRQGVSGNTIYFGEGSWLTVV.

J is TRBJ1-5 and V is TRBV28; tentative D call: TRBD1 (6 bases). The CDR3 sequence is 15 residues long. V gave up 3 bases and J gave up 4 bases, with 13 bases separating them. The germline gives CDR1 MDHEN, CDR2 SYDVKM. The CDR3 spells CASSFADSMNQPQHF. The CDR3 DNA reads TGTGCCAGCAGTTTTGCGGACAGCATGAATCAGCCCCAGCATTTT.